This T cell receptor beta chain emerged from a study of T cells in Graves' hyperthyroidism and ophthalmopathy. This clonotype was seen a few times. The CDR3 regions of TCR beta were amplified from RNA transcripts. The HTBI set primed first-round TCR CDR3 RT-PCR. MiXCR was run by TCRdb on the multiplex PCR reads, yielding one entry per CDR3 protein. The sample holds more than 350,000 distinct CDR3 sequences; about 17% are singletons and the top ten take 34%. The CDR3 length is 15 residues. Germline V gene sequence: CDR1 GTSNPN, CDR2 SVGIG (reference sequence). Trimming at V came to 5 bases and at J to 5 bases, leaving 9 bases not matched to a gene.

V gene TRBV30 combines with J gene TRBJ2-2; the match to TRBD2 covers 9 bases. This receptor was identified in a woman in her 30s with Graves' hyperthyroidism that later progressed to Graves' ophthalmopathy. Input material: blood. As DNA, the CDR3 is TGTGCCTGGGAGGTAGCGGGAGTTATGACCGGGGAGCTGTTTTTT. Translated, it gives CAWEVAGVMTGELFF.